This is a list of T cell receptor beta chains from one sample in a study of blood T cells in healthy people across ages. Via MiXCR, TCRdb re-called the 5' RACE reads, giving one row per CDR3 protein. The table lists 1.8 million or so distinct CDR3 sequences, more than 35% of them singletons. Material: blood. Every receptor here comes from a human donor in good health. The CDR3 runs from the conserved cysteine through the conserved F or W. A D gene is named only where the DNA matches it firmly. Rows give clone size only sometimes, using once, few, many, or a class for an expanded clone.

clone_size: -
v_call: TRBV7-6
d_call: TRBD1
j_call: TRBJ2-7
cdr3_aa: CASRHKRWDRPSYEQYF
cdr3_nt: TGTGCCAGCAGGCATAAGAGGTGGGACAGGCCATCCTACGAGCAGTACTTC

clone_size: few
v_call: TRBV4-2
d_call: TRBD1
j_call: TRBJ2-3
cdr3_aa: CASSQEDRGDTDTQYF
cdr3_nt: TGTGCCAGCAGCCAAGAGGACAGGGGAGACACAGATACGCAGTATTTT

clone_size: -
v_call: TRBV20-1
d_call: -
j_call: TRBJ1-5
cdr3_aa: CSAWIGDKNQPQHF
cdr3_nt: TGCAGTGCTTGGATCGGGGACAAGAATCAGCCCCAGCATTTT

clone_size: once
v_call: TRBV5-1
d_call: -
j_call: TRBJ2-3
cdr3_aa: CASSLDSSYTDTQYF
cdr3_nt: TGCGCCAGCAGCTTGGACTCCTCTTACACAGATACGCAGTATTTT

clone_size: few
v_call: TRBV12-3/TRBV12-4
d_call: -
j_call: TRBJ2-1
cdr3_aa: CASSLQGGRGNEQFF
cdr3_nt: TGTGCCAGCAGCCTTCAGGGGGGGCGAGGCAATGAGCAGTTCTTC

clone_size: -
v_call: TRBV6-5
d_call: TRBD2
j_call: TRBJ2-7
cdr3_aa: CASTGTSGGFDEQYF
cdr3_nt: TGTGCCAGCACCGGGACTAGCGGGGGCTTTGACGAGCAGTACTTC

clone_size: -
v_call: TRBV6-5
d_call: -
j_call: TRBJ2-6
cdr3_aa: CASSSPRVGAGANVLTF
cdr3_nt: TGTGCCAGCAGTTCCCCGAGGGTGGGGGCTGGGGCCAACGTCCTGACTTTC

clone_size: -
v_call: TRBV7-9
d_call: -
j_call: TRBJ2-7
cdr3_aa: CASESPQAYEQYF
cdr3_nt: TGTGCCAGCGAGTCGCCCCAAGCCTACGAGCAGTACTTC

clone_size: few
v_call: TRBV4-2
d_call: -
j_call: TRBJ1-6
cdr3_aa: CASSTGTNSPLHF
cdr3_nt: TGTGCCAGCAGCACAGGGACCAATTCACCCCTCCACTTT

clone_size: many
v_call: TRBV7-2
d_call: -
j_call: TRBJ2-7
cdr3_aa: CASSPIYEQYF
cdr3_nt: TGTGCCAGCAGTCCTATTTACGAGCAGTACTTC

clone_size: -
v_call: TRBV18
d_call: -
j_call: TRBJ2-4
cdr3_aa: CASSPPTPSVIQYF
cdr3_nt: TGTGCCAGCTCACCACCTACTCCAAGTGTCATTCAGTACTTC

clone_size: few
v_call: TRBV6-1
d_call: -
j_call: TRBJ2-3
cdr3_aa: CASSVNSLGGTDTQYF
cdr3_nt: TGTGCCAGCAGTGTTAATTCCTTGGGGGGCACAGATACGCAGTATTTT

clone_size: -
v_call: TRBV6-6
d_call: TRBD1
j_call: TRBJ2-1
cdr3_aa: CASSYRTGYNEQFF
cdr3_nt: TGTGCCAGCAGTTACAGGACAGGCTACAATGAGCAGTTCTTC

clone_size: few
v_call: TRBV14
d_call: -
j_call: TRBJ1-5
cdr3_aa: CASSQVLGDTRGDQPQHF
cdr3_nt: TGTGCCAGCAGCCAAGTCCTCGGGGACACCCGAGGGGATCAGCCCCAGCATTTT

clone_size: -
v_call: TRBV3-1
d_call: -
j_call: TRBJ1-5
cdr3_aa: CASSQTPDTYNQPQHF
cdr3_nt: TGTGCCAGCAGCCAAACCCCGGACACCTACAATCAGCCCCAGCATTTT

clone_size: -
v_call: TRBV6-5
d_call: TRBD2
j_call: TRBJ2-2
cdr3_aa: CASSLLAGADTGELFF
cdr3_nt: TGTGCCAGCAGTCTACTAGCGGGGGCCGACACCGGGGAGCTGTTTTTT

clone_size: few
v_call: TRBV7-9
d_call: TRBD1
j_call: TRBJ1-4
cdr3_aa: CASSSVTGGYEKLFF
cdr3_nt: TGTGCCAGCAGCTCAGTGACAGGGGGCTATGAAAAACTGTTTTTT

clone_size: -
v_call: TRBV19
d_call: -
j_call: TRBJ1-2
cdr3_aa: CASMGLSSYGYTF
cdr3_nt: TGTGCCAGTATGGGCCTGTCCAGCTATGGCTACACCTTC

clone_size: -
v_call: TRBV20-1
d_call: -
j_call: TRBJ1-2
cdr3_aa: CSARYRILNYGYTF
cdr3_nt: TGCAGTGCTAGATACAGGATTCTTAACTATGGCTACACCTTC

clone_size: -
v_call: TRBV2
d_call: -
j_call: TRBJ1-2
cdr3_aa: CASKVGGHNGYTF
cdr3_nt: TGTGCGAGCAAGGTGGGCGGGCATAATGGCTACACCTTC

clone_size: -
v_call: TRBV9
d_call: TRBD1
j_call: TRBJ1-2
cdr3_aa: CASSARQGADGYTF
cdr3_nt: TGTGCCAGCAGCGCTCGACAGGGGGCGGATGGCTACACCTTC

clone_size: -
v_call: TRBV28
d_call: -
j_call: TRBJ1-5
cdr3_aa: CASIGAGTYQPQHF
cdr3_nt: TGTGCCAGCATAGGGGCAGGGACGTATCAGCCCCAGCATTTT

clone_size: few
v_call: TRBV6-6
d_call: -
j_call: TRBJ1-1
cdr3_aa: CASSYHNTEAFF
cdr3_nt: TGTGCCAGCAGTTACCATAACACTGAAGCTTTCTTT

clone_size: -
v_call: TRBV3-1
d_call: TRBD2
j_call: TRBJ2-1
cdr3_aa: CASSPRTSGGALYEQFF
cdr3_nt: TGTGCCAGCAGCCCGAGGACTAGCGGGGGGGCCTTGTATGAGCAGTTCTTC

clone_size: -
v_call: TRBV7-2
d_call: -
j_call: TRBJ1-1
cdr3_aa: CTSSLTQEAFF
cdr3_nt: TGTACCAGCAGCTTGACACAAGAAGCTTTCTTT

clone_size: -
v_call: TRBV28
d_call: TRBD2
j_call: TRBJ2-7
cdr3_aa: CASSMPRAGRNEQYF
cdr3_nt: TGTGCCAGCAGCATGCCCCGAGCGGGGAGAAACGAGCAGTACTTC

clone_size: -
v_call: TRBV28
d_call: TRBD1
j_call: TRBJ2-6
cdr3_aa: CASSSRDRGFGANVPTF
cdr3_nt: TGTGCCAGCAGTTCTCGGGACAGGGGATTCGGGGCCAACGTCCCGACTTTC

clone_size: few
v_call: TRBV6-2/TRBV6-3
d_call: -
j_call: TRBJ2-7
cdr3_aa: CASLETRGSHYEQYF
cdr3_nt: TGTGCCAGCCTCGAGACGAGAGGGTCTCACTACGAGCAGTACTTC

clone_size: -
v_call: TRBV6-2/TRBV6-3
d_call: TRBD2
j_call: TRBJ2-3
cdr3_aa: CASSSLSEAGGNPTDTQYF
cdr3_nt: TGTGCCAGCAGTTCGCTCTCCGAGGCGGGGGGGAACCCCACAGATACGCAGTATTTT

clone_size: few
v_call: TRBV10-3
d_call: -
j_call: TRBJ1-6
cdr3_aa: CAISESPPSSPLHF
cdr3_nt: TGTGCCATCAGTGAGTCCCCCCCGTCCTCACCCCTCCACTTT

clone_size: -
v_call: TRBV20-1
d_call: TRBD2
j_call: TRBJ2-3
cdr3_aa: CSASERLAADMQYF
cdr3_nt: TGCAGTGCTAGCGAACGACTAGCGGCAGATATGCAGTATTTT

clone_size: few
v_call: TRBV12-3/TRBV12-4
d_call: -
j_call: TRBJ1-4
cdr3_aa: CASSPWAGVTELFF
cdr3_nt: TGTGCCAGCAGTCCCTGGGCAGGGGTAACAGAACTGTTTTTT

clone_size: -
v_call: TRBV5-1
d_call: -
j_call: TRBJ2-7
cdr3_aa: CASSVTTDPYEQYF
cdr3_nt: TGCGCCAGCAGCGTTACGACTGATCCCTACGAGCAGTACTTC

clone_size: few
v_call: TRBV7-7
d_call: -
j_call: TRBJ2-1
cdr3_aa: CASSPRTGGAYNEQFF
cdr3_nt: TGTGCTAGCAGTCCTAGGACCGGGGGAGCCTACAATGAGCAGTTCTTC

clone_size: -
v_call: TRBV28
d_call: -
j_call: TRBJ1-1
cdr3_aa: CASSEYRDPNTEAFF
cdr3_nt: TGTGCCAGCAGCGAATACAGGGACCCGAACACTGAAGCTTTCTTT

clone_size: -
v_call: TRBV27
d_call: TRBD1
j_call: TRBJ2-1
cdr3_aa: CASSPPTGLNEQFF
cdr3_nt: TGTGCCAGCAGTCCTCCGACAGGGCTGAATGAGCAGTTCTTC

clone_size: -
v_call: TRBV29-1
d_call: -
j_call: TRBJ1-5
cdr3_aa: CSVAANSDQPQHF
cdr3_nt: TGCAGCGTTGCAGCAAATAGCGATCAGCCCCAGCATTTT

clone_size: few
v_call: TRBV12-3/TRBV12-4
d_call: -
j_call: TRBJ2-1
cdr3_aa: CASSPGERPGFF
cdr3_nt: TGTGCCAGCAGTCCCGGGGAGCGCCCGGGGTTCTTC

clone_size: -
v_call: TRBV6-1
d_call: -
j_call: TRBJ1-1
cdr3_aa: CASSGDQGKAFF
cdr3_nt: TGTGCCAGCAGTGGGGACCAAGGGAAGGCTTTCTTT

clone_size: -
v_call: TRBV7-3
d_call: -
j_call: TRBJ2-5
cdr3_aa: CASSPRRTENEQYF
cdr3_nt: TGTGCCAGCAGCCCCCGGAGGACAGAGAATGAGCAGTACTTC

clone_size: -
v_call: TRBV5-1
d_call: -
j_call: TRBJ2-3
cdr3_aa: CASSRQPGTDTQYF
cdr3_nt: TGCGCCAGCAGCAGACAGCCAGGCACAGATACGCAGTATTTT

clone_size: -
v_call: TRBV6-5
d_call: -
j_call: TRBJ1-2
cdr3_aa: CASSYSRGYLFYGYTF
cdr3_nt: TGTGCCAGCAGTTACTCGAGGGGCTACCTATTCTATGGCTACACCTTC

clone_size: -
v_call: TRBV4-3
d_call: TRBD2
j_call: TRBJ2-7
cdr3_aa: CASSPGLADVYEQYF
cdr3_nt: TGCGCCAGCAGCCCGGGACTAGCGGACGTCTACGAGCAGTACTTC